The 20 T cell receptor beta chains below were found in one sample sequenced in a study of glioma-infiltrating T cells after dendritic cell vaccination. Clones were sequenced by immunoSEQ multiplex PCR, and TCRdb holds only the in-frame ones, with some missing. The data hold about 82,000 clones, with 80% to 90% observed a single time. This specimen consisted of blood, obtained before dendritic cell vaccination. The source is a human donor with glioblastoma.

The chain is built from TRBV4-1 and TRBJ1-1; D may be TRBD1 (5 bases). The CDR3 loop spans 14 amino acids. Germline CDR1 is MGHRA and CDR2 is YSYEKL. The V end was cut by 5 bases, the J end by 6 bases, with 16 bases between. This CDR3 reads CASSAGLLSAEAFF. DNA of the CDR3: TGCGCCAGCAGCGCGGGACTCCTGTCCGCTGAAGCTTTCTTT.

The CDR3 sequence is CASSAGNYNEQFF. The CDR3 nucleotides are TGTGCCAGCAGTGCCGGGAACTACAATGAGCAGTTCTTC. The V gene is TRBV9, the J gene TRBJ2-1, with TRBD2 as a possible D gene (5 bases). Trimming took 5 bases from V and 3 from J, leaving 9 bases between them. Germline CDR1 SGDLS, CDR2 YYNGEE. This CDR3 is built from 13 residues. The entire variable domain, with the rest obtained from reference TRBV9 and TRBJ2-1, is as follows: DSGVTQTPKHLITATGQRVTLRCSPRSGDLSVYWYQQSLDQGLQFLIQYYNGEERAKGNILERFSAQQFPDLHSELNLSSLELGDSALYFCASSAGNYNEQFFGPGTRLTVL.

The chain couples TRBV4-1 to TRBJ1-3; TRBD1 agrees at 8 bases. This CDR3 is built from 17 residues. Per the germline V gene, CDR1 is MGHRA and CDR2 is YSYEKL. With V trimmed by 4 bases and J by 2 bases, 10 bases remained unmatched. The CDR3 sequence: CASSLAGRGRPGNTIYF. CDR3 sequence (DNA): TGCGCCAGCAGCCTAGCGGGCAGGGGGCGACCTGGAAACACCATATATTTT.

V is TRBV27 and J is TRBJ1-2; D remains unclear. V shed 3 bases and J shed 3 bases, with 8 bases lying between them. Germline assignment: CDR1 MNHEY and CDR2 SMNVEV (reference sequence). The CDR3 consists of 13 residues. Here the CDR3 DNA reads TGTGCCAGCAGTTTGAGGGCCTACTATGGCTACACCTTC. Residues: CASSLRAYYGYTF.

The rearrangement links TRBV28 to TRBJ2-7, with a weak D call TRBD2 (5 bases). Germline V lookup: CDR1 MDHEN, CDR2 SYDVKM. This CDR3 region has 14 residues. Trimming left V 5 bases short and J 4 bases short, with 15 bases between. Here the CDR3 reads CASSTPGSGYEQYF. The CDR3 DNA reads TGTGCCAGCAGTACCCCGGGCAGCGGATACGAGCAGTACTTC.

The chain employs TRBV9 and TRBJ1-2; D remains unclear. CDR1 and CDR2 from the germline V gene are SGDLS and YYNGEE. The CDR3 covers 14 residues. V was cut by 3 bases and J by 7 bases, with 16 bases left in between. The CDR3 sequence: CASSAGVAASGYTF. CDR3 nucleotides: TGTGCCAGCAGCGCGGGAGTGGCAGCTAGTGGCTACACCTTC. Together with reference TRBV9 and TRBJ1-2, the CDR3 gives the full variable domain: DSGVTQTPKHLITATGQRVTLRCSPRSGDLSVYWYQQSLDQGLQFLIQYYNGEERAKGNILERFSAQQFPDLHSELNLSSLELGDSALYFCASSAGVAASGYTFGSGTRLTVV.

The CDR3 sequence is CAIKSDRVEYEQYF. CDR3 bases: TGTGCCATCAAAAGCGACAGGGTGGAGTACGAGCAGTACTTC. V is TRBV10-3 and J is TRBJ2-7; 7 bases agree with TRBD1. The germline gives CDR1 ENHRY, CDR2 SYGVKD. J gave up 4 bases and V 7 bases, and 10 bases lay outside the gene matches. The CDR3 extends over 14 amino acids.

The J gene is TRBJ2-3, the V gene TRBV27, with 7 bases matching TRBD1. CDR1 and CDR2 from the germline V gene are MNHEY and SMNVEV (reference sequence). This CDR3 comprises 13 residues. V was clipped by 5 bases and J by 6 bases; unmatched bases: 5. The CDR3 DNA sequence: TGTGCCAGCAGTATCGACAGGGATGATACGCAGTATTTT. Its translation is CASSIDRDDTQYF.

The gene calls are TRBV5-1 and TRBJ1-1, with a tentative D call TRBD1 (6 bases). Germline V gene data show CDR1 as SGHRS and CDR2 as YFSETQ. The ends were cut back, 1 base at V and 1 base at J, with 11 bases in the middle. The CDR3 is 15 amino acids. This CDR3 is CASSLTQGSNTEAFF. Here the CDR3 DNA reads TGCGCCAGCAGCTTGACTCAGGGGTCGAACACTGAAGCTTTCTTT.

The genes are TRBV7-8 and TRBJ2-2; a possible D gene is TRBD1 (6 bases). CDR3 size: 15 residues. V lost 2 bases and J lost 3, with 10 bases in between. Germline V gene sequence: CDR1 SGHVS, CDR2 FQNEAQ. In DNA, the CDR3 is TGTGCCAGCAGCTTAAGGACAGCCTACACCGGGGAGCTGTTTTTT. Protein: CASSLRTAYTGELFF.

The chain uses TRBV2 and TRBJ2-5; TRBD1 aligns across 9 bases. Per the germline V gene, CDR1 is SNHLY and CDR2 is FYNNEI. V shed 5 bases, J shed 6 bases, and the junction held 7 bases outside the gene matches. This CDR3 comprises 14 residues. The CDR3 sequence: CASSSGTGQKTQYF. In DNA form, the CDR3 reads TGTGCCAGCAGTTCCGGGACAGGGCAAAAGACCCAGTACTTC.

The chain uses TRBV5-1 and TRBJ1-1; D perhaps matches TRBD1 (5 bases). In germline, CDR1 is SGHRS, CDR2 YFSETQ. This CDR3 is built from 14 residues. Trimming took off 1 base at V and 0 bases at J, with 7 bases between the two ends. The CDR3 nucleotides are TGCGCCAGCAGCTTGACAGGAATGAACACTGAAGCTTTCTTT. It codes for CASSLTGMNTEAFF.

The V gene is TRBV28, the J gene TRBJ2-1; 8 nucleotides align to TRBD2. After removal of 7 bases from V and 7 bases from J, the junction contained 9 bases not matched to a gene. Germline-derived CDR1 and CDR2 are MDHEN and SYDVKM. The CDR3 sequence is 14 residues long. DNA of the CDR3: TGTGCCAGCAACCGAGCGGGAGTAGTTAATGAGCAGTTCTTC. Translation: CASNRAGVVNEQFF.

The chain uses TRBV10-2 and TRBJ1-1; possible D gene TRBD1, 6 bases. The germline V and J ends were trimmed by 2 bases and 3 bases, with 10 bases remaining between them. CDR3 size: 14 residues. Germline V gene sequence: CDR1 WSHSY, CDR2 SAAADI. CDR3 in amino acids: CASSETGKDTEAFF. CDR3 nucleotides: TGCGCCAGCAGTGAGACAGGGAAGGACACTGAAGCTTTCTTT.

The V gene is TRBV6-1, the J gene TRBJ2-7; possibly TRBD2 for D (5 bases). Germline V gene lookup returns CDR1 MNHNS and CDR2 SASEGT. The CDR3 runs to 14 residues. The V and J ends lost 6 bases and 0 bases respectively, with 12 bases between them. CDR3: CASRSRRSSYEQYF. CDR3 nucleotide sequence: TGTGCCAGCAGGTCCCGGAGGAGCTCCTACGAGCAGTACTTC.

J is TRBJ1-2 and V is TRBV6-6; D may be TRBD1 (6 bases). Germline CDR1 MNHNY, CDR2 SVGAGI (reference sequence). The CDR3 loop spans 12 amino acids. Trimming removed 0 bases from V and 8 bases from J, with 7 bases in between. The CDR3 coding sequence is TGTGCCAGCAGTTACTCAGGGGGAGGCTACACCTTC. Residues: CASSYSGGGYTF.

A single count supports this clone. V is TRBV7-6 and J is TRBJ2-5, with 9 bases matching TRBD2. Germline-derived CDR1 and CDR2 are SGHVS and FNYEAQ. The CDR3 has 14 amino acids. V lost 4 bases, J lost 3 bases, and 3 bases stayed unmatched. DNA of the CDR3: TGTGCCAGCAGCTCCCTAGCGGGAAAAGAGACCCAGTACTTC. It specifies CASSSLAGKETQYF. The complete variable domain, with remaining parts taken from reference TRBV7-6 and TRBJ2-5, reads GAGVSQSPRYKVTKRGQDVALRCDPISGHVSLYWYRQALGQGPEFLTYFNYEAQQDKSGLPNDRFSAERPEGSISTLTIQRTEQRDSAMYRCASSSLAGKETQYFGPGTRLLVL.

In the case of this clone: Distinct nucleotide sequences in the sample also encode this CDR3. The chain has TRBV18 and TRBJ1-1, with 7 bases identical to TRBD1. This CDR3 region has 13 residues. CDR1 KGHSH and CDR2 LQKENI come from the germline V gene. After removal of 3 bases from V and 3 bases from J, the junction contained 1 base not matched to a gene. The CDR3 protein is CASSPGQDTEAFF. The CDR3 DNA reads TGTGCCAGCTCACCTGGACAGGACACTGAAGCTTTCTTT.

This clone appeared a few times. The genes are TRBV30 and TRBJ2-3, with no clear D. The CDR3 is 13 residues long. The V end was cut by 3 bases, the J end by 0 bases, with 7 bases between. Germline V gives CDR1 GTSNPN, CDR2 SVGIG (reference sequence). The CDR3 sequence: CAWRVASTDTQYF. Written as DNA, the CDR3 is TGTGCCTGGAGGGTGGCTAGCACAGATACGCAGTATTTT. The whole variable domain, filled in from reference TRBV30 and TRBJ2-3, reads SQTIHQWPATLVQPVGSPLSLECTVEGTSNPNLYWYRQAAGRGLQLLFYSVGIGQISSEVPQNLSASRPQDRQFILSSKKLLLSDSGFYLCAWRVASTDTQYFGPGTRLTVL.

The sample holds a few counts of this clone. This chain's CDR3 is CASSDSFRQGAGGNQPQHF. CDR3 bases: TGTGCCAGCAGTGACTCTTTTCGACAGGGGGCCGGCGGGAATCAGCCCCAGCATTTT. The chain joins TRBV6-4 to TRBJ1-5; 10 nucleotides line up with TRBD1. V shed 0 bases and J 4 bases; nucleotides not matched to a gene: 12. The CDR3 spans 19 residues. Germline CDR1 and CDR2: MRHNA and SNTAGT.